Listed here is a single T cell receptor beta chain. Its antigen remains unidentified. The CDR3 extends over 16 amino acids. Germline assignment: CDR1 SGHKS and CDR2 YYEKEE (reference sequence). V shed 4 bases, J shed 1 base, and the junction held 8 bases outside the gene matches. Time point described: after neoadjuvant nivolumab, at surgical resection. Patients had newly diagnosed, untreated stage II-IVA oral cavity squamous cell carcinoma. The entry originates in a study of neoadjuvant anti-PD-1 for oral cavity cancer. In the study overall: Patients without progression received a fourth nivolumab dose around day 43, then surgical resection on days 50-56.

Survey sequencing of tumors mostly used 4.5 to 5 ug DNA, two replicates. Only in-frame clones appear in the TCRdb table, and some are missing; sequencing was by immunoSEQ multiplex PCR. This table has about 15,000 clones, roughly two fifths appearing once. Study outcomes and limitations: Greater tumor shrinkage accompanied bigger post-treatment sizes of preexisting clones.

This TCR derives from a person between 40 and 80 years old with oral cavity squamous cell carcinoma. The sequencing used tumor tissue, collected after nivolumab (anti-PD-1) treatment. V and J are TRBV5-5 and TRBJ2-7; TRBD2 matches 10 bases. The CDR3 nucleotides read TGTGCCAGCAGCCCAAGACTAGCGGGTGTTTCCTACGAGCAGTACTTC. Encoded protein: CASSPRLAGVSYEQYF. The full variable domain, in which reference TRBV5-5 and TRBJ2-7 provide the parts outside the CDR3, is DAGVTQSPTHLIKTRGQQVTLRCSPISGHKSVSWYQQVLGQGPQFIFQYYEKEERGRGNFPDRFSARQFPNYSSELNVNALLLGDSALYLCASSPRLAGVSYEQYFGPGTRLTVT.